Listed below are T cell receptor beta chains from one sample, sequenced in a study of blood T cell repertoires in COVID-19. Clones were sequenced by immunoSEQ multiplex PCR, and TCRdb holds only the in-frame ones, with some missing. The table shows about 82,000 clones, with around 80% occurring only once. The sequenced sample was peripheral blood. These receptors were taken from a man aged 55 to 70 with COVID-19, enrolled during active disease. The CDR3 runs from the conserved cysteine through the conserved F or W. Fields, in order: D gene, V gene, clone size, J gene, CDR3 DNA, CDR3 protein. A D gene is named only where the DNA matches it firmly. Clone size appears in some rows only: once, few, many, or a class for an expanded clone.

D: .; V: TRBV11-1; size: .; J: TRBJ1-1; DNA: TGTGCCAGCAGCTTCGTCCAGGGGTCCACTGAAGCTTTCTTT; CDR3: CASSFVQGSTEAFF
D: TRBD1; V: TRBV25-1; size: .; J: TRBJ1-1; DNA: TGTGCCAGCATCTCGGGACAGGGGAACACTGAAGCTTTCTTT; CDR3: CASISGQGNTEAFF
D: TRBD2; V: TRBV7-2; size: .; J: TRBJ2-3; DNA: TGTGCCAGCAGCGCTGGACTAGCGGCCACAGATACGCAGTATTTT; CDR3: CASSAGLAATDTQYF
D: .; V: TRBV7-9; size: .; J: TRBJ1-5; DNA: TGTGCCAGCAGCTTAGACCCTCAGTCGGGGCCCCAGCATTTT; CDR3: CASSLDPQSGPQHF
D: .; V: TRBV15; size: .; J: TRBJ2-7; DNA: TGTGCCACCAGCAGAGTGACATTCCCCAACAACGAGCAGTACTTC; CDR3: CATSRVTFPNNEQYF
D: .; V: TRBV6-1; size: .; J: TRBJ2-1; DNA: TGTGCCAGCAGTGATGGGTCGGGACTCGGGCATGAGCAGTTCTTC; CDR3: CASSDGSGLGHEQFF
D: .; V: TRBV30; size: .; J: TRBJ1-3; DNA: TGTGCCTGGAGCCGCGACACATTCTCTGGAAACACCATATATTTT; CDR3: CAWSRDTFSGNTIYF
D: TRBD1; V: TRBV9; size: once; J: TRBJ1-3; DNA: TGTGCCAGCAGCGCACCCAGGGACAGCGGAAACACCATATATTTT; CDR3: CASSAPRDSGNTIYF
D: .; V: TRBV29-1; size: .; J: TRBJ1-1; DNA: TGCAGCGCCCTCGGCACTGAAGCTTTCTTT; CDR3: CSALGTEAFF
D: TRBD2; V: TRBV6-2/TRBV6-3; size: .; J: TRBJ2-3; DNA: TGTGCCAGCAGTTACTCGATAGGGGAGGGCGGAGATACGCAGTATTTT; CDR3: CASSYSIGEGGDTQYF
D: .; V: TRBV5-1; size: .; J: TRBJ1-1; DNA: TGCGCCAGCAGCTTCCCATCAGGGGTGGAGGCTTTCTTT; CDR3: CASSFPSGVEAFF
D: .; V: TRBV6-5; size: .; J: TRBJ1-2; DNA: TGTGCCAGCAGTTCACAGTCTCGCTATGGCTACACCTTC; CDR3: CASSSQSRYGYTF
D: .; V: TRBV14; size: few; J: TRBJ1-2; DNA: TGTGCCAGCAGCCAAGATCTGCGCAAAGGCTACACCTTC; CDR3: CASSQDLRKGYTF
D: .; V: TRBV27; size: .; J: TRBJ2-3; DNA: TGTGCCAGCAGTTTACAGACTAGCACAGATACGCAGTATTTT; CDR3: CASSLQTSTDTQYF
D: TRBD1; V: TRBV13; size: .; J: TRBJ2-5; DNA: TGTGCCAGCAGCGCACAGGGGCAAGAGACCCAGTACTTC; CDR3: CASSAQGQETQYF
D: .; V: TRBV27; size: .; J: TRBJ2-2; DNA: TGTGCCAGCAGTTTATCAAGAGCGAACACCGGGGAGCTGTTTTTT; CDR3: CASSLSRANTGELFF
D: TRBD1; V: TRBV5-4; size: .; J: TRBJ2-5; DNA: TGTGCCAGCAGCCCGGGACAGTACCAAGAGACCCAGTACTTC; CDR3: CASSPGQYQETQYF
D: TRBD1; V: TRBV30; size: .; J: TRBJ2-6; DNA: TGTGCCTGGAGTCCCAGGACAGGGGGATTCTCTGGGGCCAACGTCCTGACTTTC; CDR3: CAWSPRTGGFSGANVLTF
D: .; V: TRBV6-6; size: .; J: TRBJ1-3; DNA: TGTGCCAGCAGACCAACGGGAGGCTCTGGAAACACCATATATTTT; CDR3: CASRPTGGSGNTIYF
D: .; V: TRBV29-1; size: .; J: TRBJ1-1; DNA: TGCAGCGTCTACAGGGACCCTGAAGCTTTCTTT; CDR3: CSVYRDPEAFF
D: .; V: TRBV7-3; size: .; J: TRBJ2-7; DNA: TGTGCCAGTGCGGGCCAGCACGACGCTCCGGGGGACGAGCAGTACTTC; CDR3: CASAGQHDAPGDEQYF
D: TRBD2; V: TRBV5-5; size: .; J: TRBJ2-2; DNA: TGTGCCAGCAGCTTCCGGACTAGCGGGAGCACCGGGGAGCTGTTTTTT; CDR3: CASSFRTSGSTGELFF
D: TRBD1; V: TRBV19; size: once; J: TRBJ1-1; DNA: TGTGCCAGTAGTATTCGGACAGGGACTAACACTGAAGCTTTCTTT; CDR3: CASSIRTGTNTEAFF
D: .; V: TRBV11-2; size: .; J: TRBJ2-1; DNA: TGTGCCAGCAGCTTAGGGGGCCCTGAGCAGTTCTTC; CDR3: CASSLGGPEQFF
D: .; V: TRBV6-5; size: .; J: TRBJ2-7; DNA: TGTGCCAGCAGTCACGGGTCTCTCGAGCAGTACTTC; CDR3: CASSHGSLEQYF
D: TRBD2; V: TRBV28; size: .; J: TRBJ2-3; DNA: TGTGCCAGCAGTTCCGGCGGGAGGACAGATACGCAGTATTTT; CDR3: CASSSGGRTDTQYF
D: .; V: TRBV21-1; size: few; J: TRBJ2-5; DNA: TGTGCCAGCAGCAAATCTAAGGAATGGAGGCAAGAGACCCAGTACTTC; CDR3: CASSKSKEWRQETQYF
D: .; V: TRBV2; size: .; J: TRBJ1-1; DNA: TGTGCCCCCACGGGTCCCACGAACACTGAAGCTTTCTTT; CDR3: CAPTGPTNTEAFF
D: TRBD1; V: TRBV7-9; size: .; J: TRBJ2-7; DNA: TGTGCCAGCAGTTTCCGGGACAGGGGATCCTACGAGCAGTACTTC; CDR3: CASSFRDRGSYEQYF
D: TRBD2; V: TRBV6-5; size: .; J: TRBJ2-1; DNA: TGTGCCAGCACGACAGCGGGGGGGCCTGAGCAGTTCTTC; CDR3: CASTTAGGPEQFF
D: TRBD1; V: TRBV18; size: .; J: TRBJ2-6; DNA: TGTGCCAGCTCACCCACAGGGGCTGGGGCCAACGTCCTGACTTTC; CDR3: CASSPTGAGANVLTF
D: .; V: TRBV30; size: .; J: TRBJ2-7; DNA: TGTGCCTGGAGTGTATTACTTCAGGGCGAGCAGTACTTC; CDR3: CAWSVLLQGEQYF
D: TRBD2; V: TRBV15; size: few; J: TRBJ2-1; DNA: TGTGCCACCGGGAGCGGGAACTCCTACAATGAGCAGTTCTTC; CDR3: CATGSGNSYNEQFF
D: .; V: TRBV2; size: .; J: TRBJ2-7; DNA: TGTGCCAGCAGACCCACTGCACACGAGCAGTACTTC; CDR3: CASRPTAHEQYF
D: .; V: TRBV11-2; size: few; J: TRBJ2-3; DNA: TGTGCCAGCAGCCTCGGACACTTGCGCACAGATACGCAGTATTTT; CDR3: CASSLGHLRTDTQYF
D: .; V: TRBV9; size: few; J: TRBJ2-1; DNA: TGTGCCAGCAGCGTAGTGGGGGGTGGTGAGCAGTTCTTC; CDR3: CASSVVGGGEQFF
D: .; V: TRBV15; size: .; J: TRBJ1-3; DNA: TGTGCCACCAGCAGAGATCTCAGGGGAAACACCATATATTTT; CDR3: CATSRDLRGNTIYF
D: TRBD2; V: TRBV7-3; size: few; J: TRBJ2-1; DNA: TGTGCCAGCAGCTTGACTAGCGGGAAGCTCAATGAGCAGTTCTTC; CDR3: CASSLTSGKLNEQFF
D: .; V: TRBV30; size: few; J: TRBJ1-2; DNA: TGTGCCTGGAGCGGCCTTCGTTATAGCGGCACCTTC; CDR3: CAWSGLRYSGTF
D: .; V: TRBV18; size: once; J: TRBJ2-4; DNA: TGTGCCAGCTCACCACGCCAGGGGCTAGCCAAAAACATTCAGTACTTC; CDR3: CASSPRQGLAKNIQYF
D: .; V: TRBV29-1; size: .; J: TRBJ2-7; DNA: TGCAGCGGGAGCCAGGGTCCCTCCGAGCAGTACTTC; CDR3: CSGSQGPSEQYF
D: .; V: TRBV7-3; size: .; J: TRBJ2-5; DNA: TGTGCCAGCAGCTTAACGTTGGGCCACCAAGAGACCCAGTACTTC; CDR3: CASSLTLGHQETQYF
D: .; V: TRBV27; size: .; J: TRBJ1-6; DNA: TGTGCCAGCAGTGCCGGTATCTATAATTCACCCCTCCACTTT; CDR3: CASSAGIYNSPLHF
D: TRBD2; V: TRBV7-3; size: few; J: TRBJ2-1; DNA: TGTGCCAGCAGCTTACTTTCTGGACTAGCGGGAGGAAAGAATGAGCAGTTCTTC; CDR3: CASSLLSGLAGGKNEQFF
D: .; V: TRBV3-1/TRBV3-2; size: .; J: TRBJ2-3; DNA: TGTGCCAGCAGCCAATATCGAACTTCTAGCACAGATACGCAGTATTTT; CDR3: CASSQYRTSSTDTQYF
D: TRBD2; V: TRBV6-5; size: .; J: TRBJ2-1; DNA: TGTGCCAGCATTAGGACTAGCGGGGTGTATGAGCAGTTCTTC; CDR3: CASIRTSGVYEQFF
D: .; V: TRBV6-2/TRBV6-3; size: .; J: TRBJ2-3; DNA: TGTGCCAGCAGTTCCCTTTTGGCAGGGGGGACAGATACGCAGTATTTT; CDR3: CASSSLLAGGTDTQYF
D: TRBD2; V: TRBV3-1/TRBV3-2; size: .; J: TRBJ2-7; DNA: TGTGCCAGCAGCCAGATAGCGGGGGATCCCTACGAGCAGTACTTC; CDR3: CASSQIAGDPYEQYF
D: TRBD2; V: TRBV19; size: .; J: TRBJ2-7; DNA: TGTGCCAGTAGCATAGCAGCGGGGCCCTACGAGCAGTACTTC; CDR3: CASSIAAGPYEQYF
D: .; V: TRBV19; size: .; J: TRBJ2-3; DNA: TGTGCCAGTAGGGCCCCCGGGGGACCCAACACAGATACGCAGTATTTT; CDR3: CASRAPGGPNTDTQYF
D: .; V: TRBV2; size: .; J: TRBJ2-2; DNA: TGTGCCAGCAGCGGGCGGAGGACCACCGGGGAGCTGTTTTTT; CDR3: CASSGRRTTGELFF
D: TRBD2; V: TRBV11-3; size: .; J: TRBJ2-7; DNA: TGTGCCAGCAGCTTAGTAGCGGGGGGACAGTGGAGCTCCTACGAGCAGTACTTC; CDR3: CASSLVAGGQWSSYEQYF
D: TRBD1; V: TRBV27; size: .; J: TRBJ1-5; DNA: TGTGCCAGCAGTTTCGGACAGGGCCTCAATCAGCCCCAGCATTTT; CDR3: CASSFGQGLNQPQHF
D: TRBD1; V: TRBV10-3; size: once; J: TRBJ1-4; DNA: TGTGCCATCAGTGGCTCGGGGACAGTCAATGAAAAACTGTTTTTT; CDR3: CAISGSGTVNEKLFF
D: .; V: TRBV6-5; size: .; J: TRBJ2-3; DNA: TGTGCCAGCAGTATATCGGGGGGCACAGATACGCAGTATTTT; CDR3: CASSISGGTDTQYF
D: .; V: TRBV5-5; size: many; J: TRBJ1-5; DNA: TGTGCCAGCAGCCCCGACAGTTTCAATCAGCCCCAGCATTTT; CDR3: CASSPDSFNQPQHF
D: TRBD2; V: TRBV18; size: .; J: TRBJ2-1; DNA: TGTGCCAGCTCACCAGGGAGGGAACGAGCCAATGAGCAGTTCTTC; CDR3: CASSPGRERANEQFF
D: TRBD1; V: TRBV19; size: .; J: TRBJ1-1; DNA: TGTGCCAGTAGTAGACAGGGGGCGATCACTGAAGCTTTCTTT; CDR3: CASSRQGAITEAFF
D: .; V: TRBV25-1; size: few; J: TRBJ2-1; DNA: TGTGCCAGCAGTGATACAGGACAGCTATCCAATGAGCAGTTCTTC; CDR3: CASSDTGQLSNEQFF
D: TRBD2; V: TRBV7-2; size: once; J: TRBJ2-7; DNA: TGTGCCAGCAGCTCATCCGGGACTACCTACGAGCAGTACTTC; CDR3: CASSSSGTTYEQYF